Presented here are 17 T cell receptor beta chains from one specimen sequenced in a study of OX40 agonist ivuxolimab in advanced cancers. The protocol was immunoSEQ multiplex PCR, while the TCRdb copy is restricted to in-frame clones and leaves out a portion. This table has approximately 66,000 clones, under 85% appearing once. Material: CD4+ or CD8+ T cells sorted from blood, obtained in a trial of the OX40 agonist ivuxolimab. These receptors were collected from an adult with an advanced solid tumor such as melanoma, head and neck, liver or kidney cancer.

V is TRBV19 and J is TRBJ1-2; D gene ambiguous. The CDR3 length is 11 residues. In germline, CDR1 is LNHDA, CDR2 SQIVND (reference sequence). Trimming pared 8 bases from V and 7 bases from J, leaving 11 bases between. The CDR3 loop reads CASYTAGGYTF. The CDR3 region has the DNA TGTGCCAGTTACACAGCGGGTGGCTACACCTTC.

The chain couples TRBV30 to TRBJ2-5; TRBD2 agrees at 9 bases. V lost 3 bases, J lost 4 bases, and 0 bases stayed unmatched. This CDR3 comprises 12 residues. CDR1 is GTSNPN, CDR2 SVGIG, per germline (reference sequence). The CDR3 DNA reads as TGTGCCTGGAGACTAGCGGGAGAGACCCAGTACTTC. Protein product: CAWRLAGETQYF.

The chain carries TRBV6-6 and TRBJ1-3; no clear D. Germline V gene lookup returns CDR1 MNHNY and CDR2 SVGAGI (reference sequence). V lost 2 bases and J lost 0, with 5 bases in between. This CDR3 is 14 amino acids long. This CDR3 is CASSYMDSGNTIYF. DNA for the CDR3: TGTGCCAGCAGTTACATGGACTCTGGAAACACCATATATTTT.

The genes are TRBV6-5 and TRBJ1-2; D gene uncertain. CDR1 is MNHEY and CDR2 is SVGAGI in the germline V gene. The CDR3 has 15 amino acids. The V and J ends lost 0 bases and 4 bases respectively, with 12 bases between them. The CDR3 protein is CASSYSSGMGYGYTF. CDR3 nucleotides: TGTGCCAGCAGTTACTCATCTGGGATGGGCTATGGCTACACCTTC.

The chain couples TRBV19 to TRBJ2-5, with D perhaps TRBD2 (5 bases). CDR1 LNHDA and CDR2 SQIVND come from the germline V gene (reference sequence). Trimming pared 6 bases from V and 2 bases from J, leaving 16 bases between. This CDR3 spans 15 amino acids. The CDR3 loop reads CASSPSAVSQETQYF. The CDR3 nucleotides read TGTGCCAGTAGCCCCTCAGCGGTCAGTCAAGAGACCCAGTACTTC.

V is TRBV4-3 and J is TRBJ2-1, with D unresolved. The CDR3 runs 15 residues. Germline CDR1 LGHNA, CDR2 YSLEER. Deletions cut 0 bases from V and 0 bases from J, with 6 bases between. Written as DNA, the CDR3 is TGCGCCAGCAGCCAAGACAGGAGCTCCTACAATGAGCAGTTCTTC. This translates into CASSQDRSSYNEQFF.

This clone has a handful of counts. This chain uses TRBV6-6 with TRBJ2-7; 7 nucleotides align to TRBD2. CDR3 size: 14 residues. Losses at the gene ends were 4 bases for V and 7 bases for J; bases not matched to a gene: 10. CDR1 and CDR2 from the germline V gene are MNHNY and SVGAGI (reference sequence). The CDR3 is CASSFAGTGGEQYF. CDR3 DNA sequence: TGTGCCAGCAGTTTCGCCGGGACGGGGGGAGAGCAGTACTTC.

The genes are TRBV7-2 and TRBJ1-3; D is possibly TRBD1 (5 bases). Germline V CDR1 and CDR2: SGHTA, FQGNSA. The CDR3 runs 15 residues. The V end was cut by 5 bases, the J end by 1 base, with 12 bases between. CDR3 bases: TGTGCCAGCAGCGCTGACGGGGGATCTGGAAACACCATATATTTT. Its translation is CASSADGGSGNTIYF.

The chain links TRBV6-1 to TRBJ1-6, with D hard to call. Trimming left V 4 bases short and J 0 bases short, with 13 bases between. Germline CDR1 MNHNS, CDR2 SASEGT. The CDR3 sequence is 17 residues long. In nucleotides, the CDR3 is TGTGCCAGCAGTGGCCGGGGAAGGAGCTCCTATAATTCACCCCTCCACTTT. Protein sequence: CASSGRGRSSYNSPLHF.

This clone was detected once. This CDR3 reads CASSVSGNTEAFF. CDR3 DNA: TGTGCCAGCAGTGTGTCAGGGAACACTGAAGCTTTCTTT. The V and J genes are TRBV6-1 and TRBJ1-1; no reliable D call. This CDR3 is built from 13 residues. The V and J ends lost 4 bases and 1 base respectively, with 7 bases between them. Germline V gene sequence: CDR1 MNHNS, CDR2 SASEGT.

The CDR3, as DNA: TGTGCCAGCAGTGCAGACAGGGTCTCCTACGAGCAGTACTTC. Its translation is CASSADRVSYEQYF. This chain links TRBV6-1 with TRBJ2-7; TRBD1 agrees at 7 bases. Germline values: CDR1 MNHNS, CDR2 SASEGT. CDR3 length equals 14 residues. The J segment lost 0 bases and the V segment lost 4 bases, leaving 3 bases of the junction unmatched.

The chain uses TRBV5-1 and TRBJ2-5; D is unclear. The V and J ends lost 2 bases and 1 base respectively, with 6 bases between them. From germline, CDR1 is SGHRS and CDR2 YFSETQ. CDR3 size: 13 residues. Here the CDR3 DNA reads TGCGCCAGCAGCTTAGAGTTCCAAGAGACCCAGTACTTC. Protein product: CASSLEFQETQYF. Full variable domain (outside the CDR3, taken from reference TRBV5-1 and TRBJ2-5): KAGVTQTPRYLIKTRGQQVTLSCSPISGHRSVSWYQQTPGQGLQFLFEYFSETQRNKGNFPGRFSGRQFSNSRSEMNVSTLELGDSALYLCASSLEFQETQYFGPGTRLLVL.

The chain is built from TRBV14 and TRBJ2-5, with D perhaps TRBD1 (5 bases). The CDR3 is 15 residues long. Germline assignment: CDR1 SGHDN and CDR2 FVKESK. Trimming took 2 bases from V and 1 from J, leaving 11 bases between them. In DNA form, the CDR3 reads TGTGCCAGCAGCCAAATGTCAGGGCCCCAAGAGACCCAGTACTTC. Its protein is CASSQMSGPQETQYF.

The chain carries TRBV11-2 and TRBJ2-3, with D possibly being TRBD2 (5 bases). Trimming removed 2 bases at V and 0 bases at J, with 9 bases between. The CDR3 length is 15 residues. Germline values: CDR1 SGHAT, CDR2 FQNNGV. CDR3 in amino acids: CASSLIGGSTDTQYF. The CDR3 DNA follows: TGTGCCAGCAGCTTAATTGGCGGGAGCACAGATACGCAGTATTTT.

This clone has a single count. This chain joins TRBV7-9 and TRBJ1-6; TRBD1 might be the D (5 bases). The CDR3 has 14 amino acids. CDR1 and CDR2 (germline): SEHNR, FQNEAQ (reference sequence). Trimming pared 4 bases from V and 4 bases from J, leaving 8 bases between. The DNA for the CDR3 is TGTGCCAGCAGCTCGGGACCATATAATTCACCCCTCCACTTT. It translates to CASSSGPYNSPLHF.

V and J are TRBV28 and TRBJ1-3; D gene uncertain. The germline V and J ends were trimmed by 5 bases and 4 bases, with 6 bases remaining between them. In germline, CDR1 is MDHEN, CDR2 SYDVKM. The CDR3 runs 12 residues. This chain's CDR3 is CASSIEGNTIYF. Written as DNA, the CDR3 is TGTGCCAGCAGTATCGAGGGAAACACCATATATTTT.

As DNA, the CDR3 is TGTGCCAGCAGTGACAGGGGTTTGCAGTATTTT. This sequence encodes CASSDRGLQYF. The V call is TRBV28, the J call TRBJ2-3; 8 positions match TRBD1. CDR1 and CDR2 from the germline V gene are MDHEN and SYDVKM. Germline trimming cut 5 bases from V and 11 bases from J; bases unmatched to any gene: 3. This CDR3 contains 11 residues. The full variable domain, in which reference TRBV28 and TRBJ2-3 provide the parts outside the CDR3, is DVKVTQSSRYLVKRTGEKVFLECVQDMDHENMFWYRQDPGLGLRLIYFSYDVKMKEKGDIPEGYSVSREKKERFSLILESASTNQTSMYLCASSDRGLQYFGPGTRLTVL.